This T cell receptor beta chain derives from a study of blood T cell repertoires in COVID-19. Turning to the study itself: COVID-19 samples from acute and convalescent phases originated in the United States, Italy and Spain. Sample material is recorded as cDNA or gDNA derived from T cells, B-cell-depleted T cells, or PBMCs.

The CDR3 runs 16 residues. Trimming shortened V by 4 bases and J by 0 bases, and 14 bases separated the two germline ends. Germline lookup yields CDR1 SGHNT and CDR2 YYREEE (reference sequence). Per the study methods: Reference gene primer amplification gave estimated nucleated cell counts. Only in-frame clones appear in the TCRdb table, and some are missing; sequencing was by immunoSEQ multiplex PCR. That table furnishes V, J and clone size, whereas the DNA furnished D and trimming. The sample lists approximately 170,000 clones, about 85% occurring once. Seattle's enrolled individuals joined amid active infection and were then monitored longitudinally. This clone has only a few counts.

Material for sequencing was peripheral blood. The sequence was collected from an elderly man with COVID-19, enrolled during active disease. The rearrangement joins TRBV5-4 to TRBJ1-3, with D possibly TRBD1 on 6 matching bases. As DNA, the CDR3 is TGTGCCAGCAGCCCTGGACAGACGTACTCTGGAAACACCATATATTTT. Translation gives CASSPGQTYSGNTIYF.